This T cell receptor beta chain was captured by sequencing in a study of T cells in Graves' hyperthyroidism and ophthalmopathy. Study-wide context: It was at initial diagnosis, before any treatment, that peripheral blood was collected.

TCR beta CDR3 regions were amplified from RNA transcripts. A set of HTBI primers served as the primers for a first-round RT-PCR of the TCR CDR3. TCRdb used MiXCR to reprocess the multiplex PCR reads, holding one entry per CDR3 protein. This sample has around 300,000 distinct CDR3 sequences; about 16% occur once, and the top ten carry roughly 30%. This clonotype was recorded a few times. Its antigen is unknown. Notes on the study in general: Blood held most thyroid clonotypes expanded above 0.001 frequency.

Pregnant or lactating patients were excluded, as were those with uncontrolled infection or other autoimmune disease. Per germline, CDR1 MGHDK and CDR2 SYGVNS. The CDR3 consists of 14 residues. Unmatched junction bases numbered 7, after V lost 7 bases and J lost 4 bases. This TCR derives from a woman in her 50s with Graves' hyperthyroidism that later progressed to Graves' ophthalmopathy. The chain uses TRBV25-1 and TRBJ2-7; 10 bases align to TRBD2. Sequenced sample: blood. The CDR3 region is CASTAGGPLYEQYF. The CDR3 nucleotides are TGTGCCAGCACAGCGGGAGGGCCCTTATACGAGCAGTACTTC.